This TCR beta chain was sequenced in a study of cytomegalovirus exposure and HLA in healthy donors. Whole-study context: Within the Caucasian-associated ancestry cluster were 65% to 85% of the 398 genotyped donors. Study findings and constraints: On later analysis, the bulk of CMV-associated TCR beta chains appeared to be HLA-restricted. Among donors in an Asian-associated ancestry cluster, a later analysis reportedly found fewer N-insertions than the roughly 700-donor mean.

PCR involved 60 Vbeta and 13 Jbeta primers. Profiled with immunoSEQ multiplex PCR; TCRdb holds only in-frame clones, not every one. The sample has about 210,000 clones; just under 80% are singletons. This clone was observed a handful of times. What it binds is not known. The V end lost 6 bases, the J end lost 9 bases, and 15 bases lay between the germline ends. The CDR3 has 13 amino acids. Germline CDR1 MNHEY, CDR2 SVGAGI. Material for sequencing was PBMCs. This TCR was recovered from a boy aged 5-17 years in good health and CMV-seronegative. V is TRBV6-5 and J is TRBJ1-5; D is undetermined. The CDR3 DNA follows: TGTGCCAGCAGACCGACCCTTGGAGGGCCCCAGCATTTT. Protein: CASRPTLGGPQHF.